Shown below are 2 T cell receptor beta chains from a single sample sequenced in a study of T cell responses to AZD1222 COVID-19 vaccine. TCRdb's copy holds only in-frame clones and misses some; the assay was immunoSEQ multiplex PCR. Among about 270,000 clones, about 94% were seen once, and the ten largest hold 0.55%. The sequencing used peripheral blood, collected 28 days after the second AZD1222 dose. These receptors came from an adult who received the AZD1222 COVID-19 vaccine.

Note on this clone: A read error may account for a junction end that differs from germline. The V call is TRBV28, the J call TRBJ1-5, with D possibly TRBD1 on 6 matching bases. Germline V gives CDR1 MDHEN, CDR2 SYDVKM. The CDR3 sequence is 15 residues long. CDR3 in amino acids: CASSPSAGGKQPQHF. DNA of the CDR3: TGTGCCAGCAGCCCTTCTGCGGGGGGCAAACAGCCCCAGCATTTT.

V usage is TRBV7-6 and J usage is TRBJ2-2; either TRBD1 or TRBD2 may supply D (5 bases each). Germline values: CDR1 SGHVS, CDR2 FNYEAQ. V was clipped by 6 bases and J by 5 bases, with 13 bases between them. The CDR3 loop spans 14 amino acids. CDR3 bases: TGTGCCAGCAGTTGGGGCCCGGGGACCGGGGAGCTGTTTTTT. Residues: CASSWGPGTGELFF. The whole variable domain, remainder taken from reference TRBV7-6 and TRBJ2-2, is GAGVSQSPRYKVTKRGQDVALRCDPISGHVSLYWYRQALGQGPEFLTYFNYEAQQDKSGLPNDRFSAERPEGSISTLTIQRTEQRDSAMYRCASSWGPGTGELFFGEGSRLTVL.